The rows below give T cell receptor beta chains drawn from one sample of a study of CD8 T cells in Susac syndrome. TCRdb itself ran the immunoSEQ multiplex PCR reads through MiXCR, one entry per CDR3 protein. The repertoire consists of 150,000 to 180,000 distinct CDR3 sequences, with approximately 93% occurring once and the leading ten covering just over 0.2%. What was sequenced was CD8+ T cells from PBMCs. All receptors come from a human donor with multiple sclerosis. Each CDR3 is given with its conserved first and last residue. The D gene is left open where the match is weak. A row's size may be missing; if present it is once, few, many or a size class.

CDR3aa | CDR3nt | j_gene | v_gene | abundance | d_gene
CATSNRSSGNLCYGYTF | TGTGCCACCAGTAATCGATCGTCAGGGAACCTTTGCTATGGCTACACCTTC | TRBJ1-2 | TRBV24-1 | - | -
CASSFGTGVSSGDTDTQYF | TGTGCCAGCAGCTTCGGGACAGGGGTGTCTAGCGGGGACACAGATACGCAGTATTTT | TRBJ2-3 | TRBV7-9 | - | -
CASSQGVGQPQHF | TGTGCCAGCAGTCAGGGCGTAGGACAGCCCCAGCATTTT | TRBJ1-5 | TRBV5-6 | - | -
CASSQARDRTAGELFF | TGCGCCAGCAGCCAAGCTAGGGACAGGACTGCCGGGGAGCTGTTTTTT | TRBJ2-2 | TRBV4-3 | - | TRBD1
CASKDRLPGEQYF | TGTGCCAGCAAAGACAGGCTACCCGGAGAGCAGTACTTC | TRBJ2-7 | TRBV2 | - | -
CASSGSGRGETQYF | TGTGCCAGCAGCGGATCTGGGAGGGGAGAGACCCAGTACTTC | TRBJ2-5 | TRBV9 | - | TRBD2
CASTWTGNYGYTF | TGTGCCAGCACCTGGACAGGGAACTATGGCTACACCTTC | TRBJ1-2 | TRBV5-6 | - | TRBD1
CASSTGGVNSPLHF | TGTGCCAGCAGCACTGGTGGGGTAAATTCACCCCTCCACTTT | TRBJ1-6 | TRBV7-8 | once | -
CASSLGQTNEAFF | TGTGCCAGCAGCCTAGGACAGACGAATGAAGCTTTCTTT | TRBJ1-1 | TRBV12-3/TRBV12-4 | - | -
CAIRTGVNEQYF | TGTGCCATCAGGACAGGGGTGAACGAGCAGTACTTC | TRBJ2-7 | TRBV10-3 | - | TRBD1
CASSPNRVGELFF | TGTGCCAGCAGTCCAAACAGGGTCGGGGAGCTGTTTTTT | TRBJ2-2 | TRBV12-3/TRBV12-4 | - | -
CASSQDHRQPQHF | TGTGCCAGCAGCCAAGATCACCGGCAGCCCCAGCATTTT | TRBJ1-5 | TRBV14 | - | -
CALLQSGDEQFF | TGTGCCCTACTCCAATCGGGTGATGAGCAGTTCTTC | TRBJ2-1 | TRBV2 | - | -
CASSSRRDGYEQYF | TGTGCCAGCAGCTCGAGGAGGGACGGTTACGAGCAGTACTTC | TRBJ2-7 | TRBV7-8 | - | -
CASSPGQGIAKNIQYF | TGTGCCAGCTCACCAGGACAGGGAATAGCCAAAAACATTCAGTACTTC | TRBJ2-4 | TRBV2 | - | TRBD1
CASSSSESGNEQFF | TGTGCCAGCAGCTCTTCGGAGTCGGGCAATGAGCAGTTCTTC | TRBJ2-1 | TRBV13 | - | -
CASSPYGGVTGELFF | TGTGCCAGCAGTCCCTACGGGGGGGTCACCGGGGAGCTGTTTTTT | TRBJ2-2 | TRBV27 | once | TRBD2
CASSLYGFRGGEQYF | TGTGCCAGCAGTTTATACGGCTTCAGGGGAGGCGAGCAGTACTTC | TRBJ2-7 | TRBV27 | - | -
CATSRVRSYEQYF | TGTGCCACCAGCAGAGTTAGATCCTACGAGCAGTACTTC | TRBJ2-7 | TRBV15 | - | -
CSADTRQGLNQPQHF | TGCAGTGCGGATACCAGACAGGGGTTGAATCAGCCCCAGCATTTT | TRBJ1-5 | TRBV20-1 | - | TRBD1
CASMGVSSYNSPLHF | TGTGCCAGCATGGGCGTTAGCTCCTATAATTCACCCCTCCACTTT | TRBJ1-6 | TRBV28 | - | -
CSVVGAGIYGYTF | TGCAGCGTTGTGGGGGCGGGGATCTATGGCTACACCTTC | TRBJ1-2 | TRBV29-1 | - | -
CSARDRRAGHYEQYF | TGCAGTGCTAGAGATCGACGTGCGGGGCATTACGAGCAGTACTTC | TRBJ2-7 | TRBV20-1 | - | -
CSVPQQGRYYEQYF | TGCAGCGTCCCCCAACAGGGACGTTACTACGAGCAGTACTTC | TRBJ2-7 | TRBV29-1 | - | -
CSVISRGGYTF | TGCAGCGTTATTTCCAGGGGTGGCTACACCTTC | TRBJ1-2 | TRBV29-1 | - | -
CSVDSDTGELFF | TGCAGCGTTGATTCCGACACCGGGGAGCTGTTTTTT | TRBJ2-2 | TRBV29-1 | - | -
CASSLPGQGAVDYGYTF | TGTGCCAGCAGCCTCCCGGGACAGGGCGCCGTAGACTATGGCTACACCTTC | TRBJ1-2 | TRBV7-9 | - | TRBD1
CASSQRPGIRVRNQPQHF | TGCGCCAGCAGTCAACGGCCGGGAATTCGTGTTCGCAATCAGCCCCAGCATTTT | TRBJ1-5 | TRBV23-1 | once | -
CASSLISGHEQYF | TGTGCCAGCAGTCTTATCTCGGGCCACGAGCAGTACTTC | TRBJ2-7 | TRBV6-6 | once | -
CASSSPGQGSHEQYF | TGTGCCAGCAGTTCCCCGGGACAGGGCTCTCACGAGCAGTACTTC | TRBJ2-7 | TRBV6-2/TRBV6-3 | - | TRBD1
CASSQEWVIGTSGVYEQFF | TGCGCCAGCAGCCAAGAATGGGTGATAGGGACTAGCGGGGTGTATGAGCAGTTCTTC | TRBJ2-1 | TRBV4-3 | - | TRBD2
CASRDRGFEAFF | TGTGCCAGCAGGGACAGGGGATTTGAAGCTTTCTTT | TRBJ1-1 | TRBV12-3/TRBV12-4 | - | TRBD1
CASSLGDRTYEQYF | TGCGCCAGCAGCTTGGGGGACCGTACCTACGAGCAGTACTTC | TRBJ2-7 | TRBV5-1 | - | -
CASSQDKETQYF | TGCGCCAGCAGCCAAGATAAGGAGACCCAGTACTTC | TRBJ2-5 | TRBV4-1 | - | -
CASSGQDYPFYGYTF | TGTGCCAGCAGTGGACAGGACTACCCATTCTATGGCTACACCTTC | TRBJ1-2 | TRBV12-3/TRBV12-4 | - | TRBD1
CASSSRKVRDIQYF | TGTGCCAGCAGCTCCCGGAAGGTGCGGGACATTCAGTACTTC | TRBJ2-4 | TRBV5-8 | - | -
CASSSGANLNYGYTF | TGTGCCAGCAGCTCCGGGGCCAATCTCAACTATGGCTACACCTTC | TRBJ1-2 | TRBV11-2 | few | -
CAWRDAGKLFF | TGTGCCTGGAGGGACGCCGGAAAACTGTTTTTT | TRBJ1-4 | TRBV30 | - | -
CRTGFHGYTF | TGCAGGACAGGGTTTCATGGCTACACCTTC | TRBJ1-2 | TRBV20-1 | - | TRBD1
CASSLTANYGYTF | TGTGCCAGCAGTTTGACAGCTAACTATGGCTACACCTTC | TRBJ1-2 | TRBV27 | few | -
CASSLKSKWIRDTEAFF | TGTGCCAGCAGCTTAAAATCGAAGTGGATTAGAGACACTGAAGCTTTCTTT | TRBJ1-1 | TRBV7-8 | - | -
CASSGSGGGGRADTQYF | TGTGCCAGCAGCGGTAGCGGGGGGGGCGGTAGGGCAGATACGCAGTATTTT | TRBJ2-3 | TRBV9 | - | TRBD2
CASKGARGELFF | TGTGCCAGCAAGGGGGCGCGAGGGGAGCTGTTTTTT | TRBJ2-2 | TRBV9 | - | TRBD1
CASSLVFAGAYEQYF | TGTGCCAGCAGCTTGGTATTCGCAGGGGCCTACGAGCAGTACTTC | TRBJ2-7 | TRBV5-6 | - | -
CSVEEGQGSNEQYF | TGCAGCGTTGAAGAAGGACAGGGGTCCAACGAGCAGTACTTC | TRBJ2-7 | TRBV29-1 | - | TRBD1
CASSVDSQEYGYTF | TGTGCCAGCAGCGTAGACTCCCAGGAGTATGGCTACACCTTC | TRBJ1-2 | TRBV9 | - | -
CASSQDQGMSSPLHF | TGCGCCAGCAGCCAAGATCAGGGGATGAGTTCACCCCTCCACTTT | TRBJ1-6 | TRBV4-3 | - | -
CASSPWDQIYGYTF | TGTGCCAGCAGCCCCTGGGACCAGATCTATGGCTACACCTTC | TRBJ1-2 | TRBV9 | once | -
CASSSLGPIGYNEQFF | TGTGCCAGCAGCTCCCTGGGCCCTATAGGGTACAATGAGCAGTTCTTC | TRBJ2-1 | TRBV7-9 | - | -
CASRAYEQYF | TGTGCCAGCAGGGCCTACGAGCAGTACTTC | TRBJ2-7 | TRBV2 | few | -
CSASYGHIMSTDTQYF | TGCAGTGCTTCTTACGGGCACATCATGAGCACAGATACGCAGTATTTT | TRBJ2-3 | TRBV20-1 | - | -
CASSGRTELNYGYTF | TGTGCCAGCAGCGGACGGACAGAGCTTAACTATGGCTACACCTTC | TRBJ1-2 | TRBV5-6 | - | -
CASSSAGDTQYF | TGTGCCAGCAGCTCGGCGGGAGATACGCAGTATTTT | TRBJ2-3 | TRBV14 | - | -
CASSQRSPGPRTDTQYF | TGCGCCAGCAGCCAACGATCACCGGGACCGCGCACAGATACGCAGTATTTT | TRBJ2-3 | TRBV4-1 | - | -
CAISEPSTSYEQYF | TGTGCCATCAGTGAGCCATCCACTAGTTACGAGCAGTACTTC | TRBJ2-7 | TRBV10-3 | - | -
CASSQEPDREETQYF | TGTGCCAGCAGCCAAGAGCCAGACAGAGAAGAGACCCAGTACTTC | TRBJ2-5 | TRBV14 | - | -
CASDILSAGTGDEQFF | TGTGCCAGCGACATCCTTTCTGCAGGGACAGGGGATGAGCAGTTCTTC | TRBJ2-1 | TRBV2 | - | TRBD1